The following is a T cell receptor (beta chain) sequence with its context. Its antigen is still unknown. No much larger clone is present one base from it, and per-base qualities are unavailable. Explained via the paper, the time point label denotes: baseline before first vaccination. Vaccinee samples were obtained from the UK trials COV001 and COV002, which included a single-blind randomized controlled phase 2/3 trial of AZD1222 (ChAdOx1 nCoV-19) in healthy adults. For TCRbeta chain sequencing, PBMC samples were collected from trial participants at day 0 and at day 28 after the second dose. This sample stems from a study of T cell responses to AZD1222 COVID-19 vaccine listed by TCRdb under 2021. In the study overall: Because spike-specific TCR depth and breadth did not differ between the two schedules, AZD1222 recipients who got a second dose at roughly 4 weeks were pooled with those who got a second dose at roughly 12 weeks. A total of just over 230 trial participants underwent TCR sequencing, of whom under 220 had received two doses of AZD1222 and around 26 had received two doses of the MenACWY control vaccine. Trial participants were enrolled into age subgroups of 18-55, 56-69 and 70-plus years, which contained approximately 150, 28 and 58 TCR-sequenced participants, respectively.

Via the germline V gene, CDR1 is KGHSH and CDR2 LQKENI. CDR3 length: 14 amino acids, cysteine to phenylalanine. The only DNA kept is the CDR3, 42 bases in frame from the first base. Trimming removed 2 bases from V and 0 bases from J, leaving 6 bases between the germline ends. The CDR3 regions of human TCRbeta chains were subjected to immunosequencing. Concerning the study's data processing: TCRs in the repertoires were matched against a reference library of SARS-CoV-2-specific TCRs that had been generated with the MIRA antigen-specificity platform. Breadth was defined as the fraction of unique TCRs that were SARS-CoV-2-associated. Depth was defined as the fraction of total T cells that were SARS-CoV-2-associated. Using the MIRA data, each spike-specific TCR was assigned both to the spike region to which the TCR was reactive and to a CD4 or CD8 class. Log10-transformed breadth and depth values were compared by one-way ANOVA with Sidak's multiple comparisons tests. TCRdb obtained this table from immuneACCESS and retained in-frame rearrangements with V and J assigned. These tables miss some clones; where compared with another copy, unresolved V genes account for less than half of the shortfall, and the remainder is unexplained. V and J calls and clone size are as listed in that table; D and trimming were resolved from the DNA. The sample profile shows some 120,000 clones; around 84% of them were found once. The top ten clones comprise 10% to 15% of the sample.

Points the paper makes about the study in general: Conclusions about previously exposed vaccinees are limited, since just five to seven AZD1222 recipients were seropositive for SARS-CoV-2 at baseline. Reportedly, close to half of the unique spike-specific TCRs recognized epitopes lying outside the regions that are mutated in the B.1.351 and B.1.1.7 variants. Spike-specific TCR breadth and depth rose significantly after two AZD1222 doses compared with day 0 and with MenACWY recipients. Participants were mostly white British, with more females than males. The authors suggested clonal diversity may have been underestimated. In the small 56-69-year group, the increase in depth fell short of significance, most likely because of low power. The vaccine-associated CD4 TCRs covered the entire spike protein, and the dominant responses fell in regions 160-218 and 743-854. No day 14 peak-response samples were available, so repertoires were characterized only after the peak T cell response.

This specimen consisted of peripheral blood, obtained on day 0 of AZD1222 vaccination. Recombination connected TRBV18 to TRBJ2-3, with the D segment identity uncertain. This TCR derives from an adult in good health. In nucleotide form, the sequence is TGTGCCAGCTCACCAGTGTCTAGCACAGATACGCAGTATTTT. It translates as CASSPVSSTDTQYF.